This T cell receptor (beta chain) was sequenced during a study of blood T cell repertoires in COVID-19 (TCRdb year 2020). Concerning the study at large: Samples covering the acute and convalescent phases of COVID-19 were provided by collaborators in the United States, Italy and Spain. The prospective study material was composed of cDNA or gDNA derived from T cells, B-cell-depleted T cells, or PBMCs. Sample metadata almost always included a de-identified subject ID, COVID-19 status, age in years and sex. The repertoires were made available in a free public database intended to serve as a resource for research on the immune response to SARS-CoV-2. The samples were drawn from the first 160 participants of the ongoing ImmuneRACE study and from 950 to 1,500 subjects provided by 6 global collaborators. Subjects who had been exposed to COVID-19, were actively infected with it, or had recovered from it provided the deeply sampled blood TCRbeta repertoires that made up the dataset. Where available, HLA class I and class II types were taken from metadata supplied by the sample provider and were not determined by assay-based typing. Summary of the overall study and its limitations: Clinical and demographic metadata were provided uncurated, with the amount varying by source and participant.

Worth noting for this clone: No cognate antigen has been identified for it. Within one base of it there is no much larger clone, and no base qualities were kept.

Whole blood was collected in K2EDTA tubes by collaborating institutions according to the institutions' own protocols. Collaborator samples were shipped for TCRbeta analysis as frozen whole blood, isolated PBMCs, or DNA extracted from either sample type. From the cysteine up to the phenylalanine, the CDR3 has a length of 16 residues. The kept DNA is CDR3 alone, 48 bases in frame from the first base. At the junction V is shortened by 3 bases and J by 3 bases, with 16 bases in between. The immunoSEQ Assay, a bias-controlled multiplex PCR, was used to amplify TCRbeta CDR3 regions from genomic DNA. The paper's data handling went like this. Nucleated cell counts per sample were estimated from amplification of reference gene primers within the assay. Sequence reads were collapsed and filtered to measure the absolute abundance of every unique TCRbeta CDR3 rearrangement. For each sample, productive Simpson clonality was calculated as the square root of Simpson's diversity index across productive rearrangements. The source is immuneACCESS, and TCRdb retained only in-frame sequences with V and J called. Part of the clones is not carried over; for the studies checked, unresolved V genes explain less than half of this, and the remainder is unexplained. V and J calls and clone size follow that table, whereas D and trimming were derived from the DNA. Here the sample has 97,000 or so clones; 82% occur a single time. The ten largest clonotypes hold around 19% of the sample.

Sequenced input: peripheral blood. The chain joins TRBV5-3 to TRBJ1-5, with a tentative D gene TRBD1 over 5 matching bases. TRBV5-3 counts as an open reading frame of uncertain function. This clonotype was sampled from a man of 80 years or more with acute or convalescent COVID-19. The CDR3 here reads CARSSSTPGNNQPQHF. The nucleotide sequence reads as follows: TGTGCCAGAAGCTCGTCGACCCCAGGGAACAATCAGCCCCAGCATTTT.